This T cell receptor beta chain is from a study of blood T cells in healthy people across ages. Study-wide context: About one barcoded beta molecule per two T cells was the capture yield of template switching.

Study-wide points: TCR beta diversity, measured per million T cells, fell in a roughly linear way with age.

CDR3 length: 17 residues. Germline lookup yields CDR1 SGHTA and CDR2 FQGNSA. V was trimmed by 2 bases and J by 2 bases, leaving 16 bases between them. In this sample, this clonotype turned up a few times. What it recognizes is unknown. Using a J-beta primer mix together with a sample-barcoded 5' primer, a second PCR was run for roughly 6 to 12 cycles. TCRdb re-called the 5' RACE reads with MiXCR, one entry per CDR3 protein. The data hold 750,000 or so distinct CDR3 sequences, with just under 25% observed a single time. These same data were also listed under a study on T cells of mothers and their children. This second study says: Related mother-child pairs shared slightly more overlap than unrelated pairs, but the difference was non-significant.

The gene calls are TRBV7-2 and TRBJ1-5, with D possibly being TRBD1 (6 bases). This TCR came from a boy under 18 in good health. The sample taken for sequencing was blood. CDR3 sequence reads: CASSLRSTGWGNQPQHF. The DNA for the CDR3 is TGTGCCAGCAGCTTAAGGTCGACAGGATGGGGCAATCAGCCCCAGCATTTT.